This is a list of T cell receptor beta chains from one sample in a study of T cells in localized non-small cell lung cancer. The data were produced by immunoSEQ multiplex PCR, yet TCRdb's version contains in-frame clones alone and is incomplete. The sample yields some 13,000 clones, over 65% seen once. The sample was peripheral blood, taken before any cancer treatment. Receptors were obtained from a male donor at least 60 years old with stage I squamous cell lung carcinoma. CDR3s include the opening cysteine and the closing phenylalanine or tryptophan. D genes are given only for firm matches. The size field is filled for only some rows; it gives once, few, many or a size class.

>TRBD1|TRBJ2-7|-|TRBV12-5
CASGLDRGYEQYF
TGTGCTAGTGGTTTAGACAGGGGCTACGAGCAGTACTTC
>-|TRBJ2-6|-|TRBV2
CASSEALRTVSSGANVLTF
TGTGCCAGCAGTGAAGCGCTTCGGACGGTCAGCTCTGGGGCCAACGTCCTGACTTTC
>-|TRBJ2-1|-|TRBV5-1
CASSLGASESNEQFF
TGCGCCAGCAGCTTGGGGGCTAGCGAATCCAATGAGCAGTTCTTC
>TRBD2|TRBJ2-3|-|TRBV2
CASSPGLAVVTDTQYF
TGTGCCAGCAGTCCCGGACTAGCGGTGGTCACAGATACGCAGTATTTT
>TRBD2|TRBJ2-3|-|TRBV28
CASSFLAGGVSTDTQYF
TGTGCCAGCAGTTTCTTAGCGGGAGGGGTTAGCACAGATACGCAGTATTTT
>TRBD2|TRBJ2-5|-|TRBV29-1
CSGTGLAGVLSTKETQYF
TGCAGCGGAACGGGACTAGCGGGAGTATTGTCCACCAAAGAGACCCAGTACTTC
>TRBD2|TRBJ2-1|-|TRBV14
CASKGTSGRGIGNEQFF
TGTGCCAGCAAAGGTACTAGCGGGAGAGGTATCGGGAATGAGCAGTTCTTC
>-|TRBJ2-7|-|TRBV19
CASSIAGRSYEQYF
TGTGCCAGTAGTATTGCGGGCCGGTCCTACGAGCAGTACTTC
>TRBD2|TRBJ2-7|-|TRBV30
CAWSVGVFGGRKNEQYF
TGTGCCTGGAGTGTAGGTGTTTTCGGCGGGAGGAAGAACGAGCAGTACTTC
>TRBD1|TRBJ1-2|-|TRBV6-1
CASNTGALNYGYTF
TGTGCCAGCAATACAGGGGCGTTAAACTATGGCTACACCTTC
>-|TRBJ2-3|-|TRBV28
CASSPRRGRGNTQYF
TGTGCCAGCAGTCCCCGCAGGGGGCGGGGGAATACGCAGTATTTT
>-|TRBJ2-1|once|TRBV2
CASSLEQFF
TGTGCCAGCAGCCTTGAGCAGTTCTTC